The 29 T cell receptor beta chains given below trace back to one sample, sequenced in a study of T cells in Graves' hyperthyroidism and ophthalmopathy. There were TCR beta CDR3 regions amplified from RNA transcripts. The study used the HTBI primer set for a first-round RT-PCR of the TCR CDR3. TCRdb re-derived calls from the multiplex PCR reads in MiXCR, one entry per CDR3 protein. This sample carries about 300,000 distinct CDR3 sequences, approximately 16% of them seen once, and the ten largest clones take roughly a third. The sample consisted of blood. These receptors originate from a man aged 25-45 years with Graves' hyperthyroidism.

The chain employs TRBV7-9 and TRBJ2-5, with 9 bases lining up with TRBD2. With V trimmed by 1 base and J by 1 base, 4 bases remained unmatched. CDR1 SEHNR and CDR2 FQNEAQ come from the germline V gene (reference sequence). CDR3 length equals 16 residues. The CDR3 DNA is TGTGCCAGCAGCTTAGTAGCGGGAGTGGCCCAAGAGACCCAGTACTTC. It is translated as CASSLVAGVAQETQYF.

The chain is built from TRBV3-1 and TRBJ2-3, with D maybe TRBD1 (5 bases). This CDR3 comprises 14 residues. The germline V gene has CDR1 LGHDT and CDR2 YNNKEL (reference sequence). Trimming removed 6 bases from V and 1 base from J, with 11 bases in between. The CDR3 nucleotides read TGTGCCAGCAGTCGACAGTCCGGCACAGATACGCAGTATTTT. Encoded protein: CASSRQSGTDTQYF.

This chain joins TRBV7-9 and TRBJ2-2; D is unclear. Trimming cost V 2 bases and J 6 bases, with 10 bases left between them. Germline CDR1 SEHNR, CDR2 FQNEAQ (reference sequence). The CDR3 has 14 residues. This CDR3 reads CASSLLGNSGELFF. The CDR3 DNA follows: TGTGCCAGCAGCTTACTCGGAAACTCCGGGGAGCTGTTTTTT.

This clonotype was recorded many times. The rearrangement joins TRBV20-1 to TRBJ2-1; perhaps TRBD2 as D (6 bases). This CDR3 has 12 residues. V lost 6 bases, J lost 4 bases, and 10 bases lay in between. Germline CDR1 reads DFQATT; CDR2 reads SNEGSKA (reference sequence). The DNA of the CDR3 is TGCAGTGCGCGGAGGGCATACAATGAGCAGTTCTTC. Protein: CSARRAYNEQFF.

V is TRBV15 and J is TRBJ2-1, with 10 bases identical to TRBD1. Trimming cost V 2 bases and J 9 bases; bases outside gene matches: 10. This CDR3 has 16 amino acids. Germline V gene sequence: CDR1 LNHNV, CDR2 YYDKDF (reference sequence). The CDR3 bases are TGTGCCACCAGCAGACCGCCGGGACAGGGGTTAGGTGAGCAGTTCTTC. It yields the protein CATSRPPGQGLGEQFF.

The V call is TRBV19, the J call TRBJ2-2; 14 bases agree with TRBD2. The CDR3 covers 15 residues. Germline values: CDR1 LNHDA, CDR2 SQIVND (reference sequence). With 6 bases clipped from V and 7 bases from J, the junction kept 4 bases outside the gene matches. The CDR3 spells CASRLGLAGVGELFF. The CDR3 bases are TGTGCCAGTAGACTGGGACTAGCGGGAGTCGGGGAGCTGTTTTTT.

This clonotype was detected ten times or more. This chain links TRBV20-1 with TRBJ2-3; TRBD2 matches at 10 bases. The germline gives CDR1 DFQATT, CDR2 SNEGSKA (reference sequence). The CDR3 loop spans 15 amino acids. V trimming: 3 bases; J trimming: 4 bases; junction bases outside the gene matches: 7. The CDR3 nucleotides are TGCAGTGCTAGCGGTGCTAGCGGGAGCGCAGATACGCAGTATTTT. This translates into CSASGASGSADTQYF.

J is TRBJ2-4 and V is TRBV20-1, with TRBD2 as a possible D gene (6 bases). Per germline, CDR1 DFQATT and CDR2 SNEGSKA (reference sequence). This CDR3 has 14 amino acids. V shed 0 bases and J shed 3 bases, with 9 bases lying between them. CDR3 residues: CSARDGGIKNIQYF. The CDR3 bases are TGCAGTGCTAGAGATGGCGGGATCAAAAACATTCAGTACTTC.

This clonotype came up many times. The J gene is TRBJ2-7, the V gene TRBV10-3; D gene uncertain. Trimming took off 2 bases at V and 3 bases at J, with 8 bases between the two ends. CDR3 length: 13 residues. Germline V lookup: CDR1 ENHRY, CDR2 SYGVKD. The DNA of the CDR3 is TGTGCCATCAGTGAGCCCCCCGGCTACGAGCAGTACTTC. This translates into CAISEPPGYEQYF.

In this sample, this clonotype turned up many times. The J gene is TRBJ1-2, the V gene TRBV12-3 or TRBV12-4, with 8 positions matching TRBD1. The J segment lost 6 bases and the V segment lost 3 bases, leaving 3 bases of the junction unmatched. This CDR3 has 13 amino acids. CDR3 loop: CASSFPGGDGYTF. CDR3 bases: TGTGCCAGCAGTTTCCCAGGGGGCGATGGCTACACCTTC.

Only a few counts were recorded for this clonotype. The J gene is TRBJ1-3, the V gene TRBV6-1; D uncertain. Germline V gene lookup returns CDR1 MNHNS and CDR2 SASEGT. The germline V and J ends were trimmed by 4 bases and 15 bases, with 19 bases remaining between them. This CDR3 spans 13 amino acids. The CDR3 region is CASSVEQGRDGYF. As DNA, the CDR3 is TGTGCCAGCAGTGTAGAGCAAGGGCGCGATGGATATTTT.

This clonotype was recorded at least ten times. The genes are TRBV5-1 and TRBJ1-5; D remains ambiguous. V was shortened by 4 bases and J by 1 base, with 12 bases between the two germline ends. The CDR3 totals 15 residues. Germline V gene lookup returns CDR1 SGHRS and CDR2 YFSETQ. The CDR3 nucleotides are TGCGCCAGCAGCCCTGGCGGGCTAAGCAATCAGCCCCAGCATTTT. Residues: CASSPGGLSNQPQHF.

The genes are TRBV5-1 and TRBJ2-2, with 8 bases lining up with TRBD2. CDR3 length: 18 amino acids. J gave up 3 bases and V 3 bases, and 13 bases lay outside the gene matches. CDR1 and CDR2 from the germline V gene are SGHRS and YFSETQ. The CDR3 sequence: CASSYRMRREDYTGELFF. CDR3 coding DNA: TGCGCCAGCAGCTACCGCATGCGGCGGGAGGATTACACCGGGGAGCTGTTTTTT. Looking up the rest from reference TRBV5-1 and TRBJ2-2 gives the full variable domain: KAGVTQTPRYLIKTRGQQVTLSCSPISGHRSVSWYQQTPGQGLQFLFEYFSETQRNKGNFPGRFSGRQFSNSRSEMNVSTLELGDSALYLCASSYRMRREDYTGELFFGEGSRLTVL.

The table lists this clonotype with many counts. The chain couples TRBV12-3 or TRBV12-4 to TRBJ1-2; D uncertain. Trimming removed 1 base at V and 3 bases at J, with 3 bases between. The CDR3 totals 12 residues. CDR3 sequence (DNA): TGTGCCAGCAGTTTAGATTACTATGGCTACACCTTC. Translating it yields CASSLDYYGYTF.

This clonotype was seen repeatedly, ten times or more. In DNA form, the CDR3 reads TGTGCCAGCACCGAACCACGGACAGTTGAGCAGTTCTTC. Protein product: CASTEPRTVEQFF. The chain uses TRBV6-1 and TRBJ2-1; tentative D call: TRBD1 (6 bases). V lost 7 bases and J lost 9, with 16 bases in between. From germline, CDR1 is MNHNS and CDR2 SASEGT. The CDR3 extends over 13 amino acids.

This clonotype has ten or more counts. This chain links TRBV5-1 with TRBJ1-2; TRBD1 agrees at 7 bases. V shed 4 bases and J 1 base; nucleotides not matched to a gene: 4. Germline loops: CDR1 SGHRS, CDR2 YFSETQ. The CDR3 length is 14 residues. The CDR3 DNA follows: TGCGCCAGCAGCCTCCAGGGGGATAACTATGGCTACACCTTC. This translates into CASSLQGDNYGYTF.

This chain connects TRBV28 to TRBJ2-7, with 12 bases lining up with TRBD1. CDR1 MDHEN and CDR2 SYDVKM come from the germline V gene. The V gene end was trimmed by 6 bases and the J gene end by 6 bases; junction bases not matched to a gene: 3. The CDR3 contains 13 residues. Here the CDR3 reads CASSGTGGVEQYF. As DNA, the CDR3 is TGTGCCAGCAGCGGGACAGGGGGCGTCGAGCAGTACTTC.

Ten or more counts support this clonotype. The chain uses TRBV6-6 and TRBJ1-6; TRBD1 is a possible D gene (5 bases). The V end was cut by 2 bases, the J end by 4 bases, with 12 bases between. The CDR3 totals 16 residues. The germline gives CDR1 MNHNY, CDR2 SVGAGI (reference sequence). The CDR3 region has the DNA TGTGCCAGCAGTTACCAGACAGCCCAATATAATTCACCCCTCCACTTT. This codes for CASSYQTAQYNSPLHF.

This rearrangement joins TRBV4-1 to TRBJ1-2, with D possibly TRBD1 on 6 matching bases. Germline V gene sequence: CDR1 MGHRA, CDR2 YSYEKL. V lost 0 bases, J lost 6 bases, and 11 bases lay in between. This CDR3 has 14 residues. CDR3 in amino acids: CASSQEGGRDGYTF. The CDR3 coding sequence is TGCGCCAGCAGCCAAGAAGGGGGAAGAGATGGCTACACCTTC.

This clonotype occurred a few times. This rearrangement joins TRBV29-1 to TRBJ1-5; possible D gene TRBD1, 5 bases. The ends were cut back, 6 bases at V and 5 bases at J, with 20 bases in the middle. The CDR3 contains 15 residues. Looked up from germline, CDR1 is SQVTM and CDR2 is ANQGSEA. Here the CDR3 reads CSVSGGPGFYQPQHF. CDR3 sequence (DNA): TGCAGCGTCTCCGGGGGACCGGGTTTTTATCAGCCCCAGCATTTT.

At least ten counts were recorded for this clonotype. CDR3 protein: CASSAGTGGQQPQHF. The DNA of the CDR3 is TGTGCCAGCTCGGCCGGGACAGGGGGTCAACAGCCCCAGCATTTT. The genes are TRBV18 and TRBJ1-5; 11 nucleotides agree with TRBD1. The CDR3 length is 15 residues. CDR1 KGHSH and CDR2 LQKENI come from the germline V gene. Trimming removed 6 bases from V and 7 bases from J; junction bases left unmatched: 8. Together with reference TRBV18 and TRBJ1-5, the CDR3 gives the full variable domain: NAGVMQNPRHLVRRRGQEARLRCSPMKGHSHVYWYRQLPEEGLKFMVYLQKENIIDESGMPKERFSAEFPKEGPSILRIQQVVRGDSAAYFCASSAGTGGQQPQHFGDGTRLSIL.

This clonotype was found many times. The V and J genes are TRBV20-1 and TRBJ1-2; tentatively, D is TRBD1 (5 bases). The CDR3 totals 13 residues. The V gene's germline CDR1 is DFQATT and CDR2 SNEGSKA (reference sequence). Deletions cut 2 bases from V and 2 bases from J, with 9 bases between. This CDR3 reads CSARQGRNYGYTF. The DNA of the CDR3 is TGCAGTGCTAGACAGGGCAGGAACTATGGCTACACCTTC.

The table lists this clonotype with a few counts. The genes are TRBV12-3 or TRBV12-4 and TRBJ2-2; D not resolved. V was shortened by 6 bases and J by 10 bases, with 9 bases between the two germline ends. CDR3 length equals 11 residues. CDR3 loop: CASSQIEELFF. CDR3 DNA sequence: TGTGCCAGCAGCCAGATCGAGGAGCTGTTTTTT.

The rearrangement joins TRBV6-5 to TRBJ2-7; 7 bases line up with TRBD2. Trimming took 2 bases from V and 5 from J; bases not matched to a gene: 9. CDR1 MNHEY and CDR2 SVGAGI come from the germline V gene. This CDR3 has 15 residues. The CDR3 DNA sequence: TGTGCCAGCAGTTACCTATCCCTGGGAGGGGACGAGCAGTACTTC. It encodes CASSYLSLGGDEQYF.

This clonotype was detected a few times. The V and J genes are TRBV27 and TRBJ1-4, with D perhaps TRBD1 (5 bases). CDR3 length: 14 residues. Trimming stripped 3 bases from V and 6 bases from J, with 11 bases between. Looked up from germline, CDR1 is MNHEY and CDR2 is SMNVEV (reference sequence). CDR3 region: CASSFFGGDEKLFF. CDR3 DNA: TGTGCCAGCAGTTTCTTCGGAGGGGATGAAAAACTGTTTTTT. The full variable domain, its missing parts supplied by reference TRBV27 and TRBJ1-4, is EAQVTQNPRYLITVTGKKLTVTCSQNMNHEYMSWYRQDPGLGLRQIYYSMNVEVTDKGDVPEGYKVSRKEKRNFPLILESPSPNQTSLYFCASSFFGGDEKLFFGSGTQLSVL.

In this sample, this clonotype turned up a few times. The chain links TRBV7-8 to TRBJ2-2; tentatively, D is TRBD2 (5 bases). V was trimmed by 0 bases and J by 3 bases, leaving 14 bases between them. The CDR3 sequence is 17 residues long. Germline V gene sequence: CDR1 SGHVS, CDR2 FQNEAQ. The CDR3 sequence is CASSLARITRDTGELFF. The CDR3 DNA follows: TGTGCCAGCAGCTTAGCGCGGATTACGAGGGACACCGGGGAGCTGTTTTTT.

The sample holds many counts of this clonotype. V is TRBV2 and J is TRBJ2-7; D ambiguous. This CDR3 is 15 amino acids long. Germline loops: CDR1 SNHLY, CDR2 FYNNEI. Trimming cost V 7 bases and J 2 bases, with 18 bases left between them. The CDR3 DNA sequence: TGTGCCAGCACCAACTGGCAGGCCAAGGCCTACGAGCAGTACTTC. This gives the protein CASTNWQAKAYEQYF.

CDR3 sequence (DNA): TGTGCCACCAGTCGGAGGCAGGGGTCCACAGATACGCAGTATTTT. This translates into CATSRRQGSTDTQYF. The V call is TRBV24-1, the J call TRBJ2-3; the D gene is possibly TRBD1 (6 bases). The CDR3 extends over 15 amino acids. Trimming removed 6 bases from V and 2 bases from J, with 14 bases in between. The germline V gene encodes CDR1 KGHDR and CDR2 SFDVKD.

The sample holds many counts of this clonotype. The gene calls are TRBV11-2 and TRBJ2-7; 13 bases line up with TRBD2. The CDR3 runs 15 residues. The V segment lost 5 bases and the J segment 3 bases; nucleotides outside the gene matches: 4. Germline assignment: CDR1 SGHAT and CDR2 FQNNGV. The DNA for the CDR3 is TGTGCCAGCAGCCCTGGGACTAGCGGGGTCTACGAGCAGTACTTC. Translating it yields CASSPGTSGVYEQYF.